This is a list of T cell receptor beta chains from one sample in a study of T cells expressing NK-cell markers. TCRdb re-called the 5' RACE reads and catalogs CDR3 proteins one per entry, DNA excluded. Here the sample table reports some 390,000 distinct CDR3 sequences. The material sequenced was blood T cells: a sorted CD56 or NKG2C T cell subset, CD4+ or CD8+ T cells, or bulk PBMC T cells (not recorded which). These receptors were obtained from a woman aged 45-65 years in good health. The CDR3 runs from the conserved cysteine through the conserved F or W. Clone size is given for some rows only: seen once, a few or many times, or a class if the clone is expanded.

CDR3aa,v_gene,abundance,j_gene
CATSPKSTGELFF,TRBV24-1,-,TRBJ2-2
CASNAGEAGELFF,TRBV12-3/TRBV12-4,-,TRBJ2-2
CASRGSGSLVDTQYF,TRBV4-1,-,TRBJ2-3
CASSDMNTEAFF,TRBV6-1,-,TRBJ1-1
CASPGSIYNEQFF,TRBV12-3/TRBV12-4,-,TRBJ2-1
CATEDNGGIAGELFF,TRBV15,-,TRBJ2-2
CSARRREALNEQFF,TRBV20-1,-,TRBJ2-1
CASTEVETIQPQHF,TRBV2,-,TRBJ1-5
CASSLRLAGFYEQYF,TRBV12-3/TRBV12-4,-,TRBJ2-7
CAFQGGSGANVLTF,TRBV7-8,-,TRBJ2-6
CASSRFRETEQYF,TRBV14,-,TRBJ2-7
CASNTGGWQPQHF,TRBV7-2,-,TRBJ1-5
CSVATDRTQYF,TRBV29-1,-,TRBJ2-5
CASTGLAGTGAQYF,TRBV6-5,-,TRBJ2-7
CASSLSGSPSAVYNEQFF,TRBV12-3/TRBV12-4,-,TRBJ2-1
CASRRDSANTGELFF,TRBV5-1,-,TRBJ2-2
CASSLDGADTQYF,TRBV7-2,-,TRBJ2-3
CASSWDREGQETQYF,TRBV5-1,-,TRBJ2-5
CASSSRQANTEAFF,TRBV5-4,-,TRBJ1-1
CASSSSGAGGPSNEQFF,TRBV4-2,-,TRBJ2-1
CASSFPTSSANEQFF,TRBV7-9,-,TRBJ2-1
CASRPRTGTSGLAKNIQYF,TRBV4-1,-,TRBJ2-4
CSVEPYNEQFF,TRBV29-1,-,TRBJ2-1
CASSVQGYGTEAFF,TRBV7-9,-,TRBJ1-1
CASSLLGTFNEKLFF,TRBV7-8,-,TRBJ1-4
CASSYGALNNEQFF,TRBV6-5,-,TRBJ2-1
CSVEGTGGGNTIYF,TRBV29-1,-,TRBJ1-3
CASRPSGVTNTEAFF,TRBV6-6,-,TRBJ1-1
CASSPPGAGANTQYF,TRBV4-2,-,TRBJ2-3
CASSIDSFYGYTF,TRBV19,medium-sized,TRBJ1-2
CASKWTGGYYEQYF,TRBV6-6,-,TRBJ2-7
CASSLYTSETQYF,TRBV5-6,-,TRBJ2-5
CASSTNSGPSVNTQYF,TRBV12-3/TRBV12-4,-,TRBJ2-3
CATSDPRGAYEQFF,TRBV24-1,-,TRBJ2-1
CASSFPRTGSQETQYF,TRBV7-9,-,TRBJ2-5
CASSQAAASTGSGELFF,TRBV4-1,-,TRBJ2-2
CASKRSSGRDNEQFF,TRBV12-3/TRBV12-4,-,TRBJ2-1